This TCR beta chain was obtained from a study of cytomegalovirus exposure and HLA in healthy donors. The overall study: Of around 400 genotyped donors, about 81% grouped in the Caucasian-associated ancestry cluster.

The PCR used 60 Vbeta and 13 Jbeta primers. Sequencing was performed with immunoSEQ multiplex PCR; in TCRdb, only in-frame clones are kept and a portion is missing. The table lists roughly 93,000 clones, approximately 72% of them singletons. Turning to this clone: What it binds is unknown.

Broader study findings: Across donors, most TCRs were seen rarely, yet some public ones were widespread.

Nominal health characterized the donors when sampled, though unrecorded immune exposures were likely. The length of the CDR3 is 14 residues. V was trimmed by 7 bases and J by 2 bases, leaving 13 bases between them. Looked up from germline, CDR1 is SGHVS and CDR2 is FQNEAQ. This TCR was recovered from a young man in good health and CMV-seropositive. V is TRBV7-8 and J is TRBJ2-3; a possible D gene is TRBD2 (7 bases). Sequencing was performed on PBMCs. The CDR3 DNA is TGTGCCAGCAATGGGAGGGGGATCACAGATACGCAGTATTTT. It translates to CASNGRGITDTQYF.